This paragraph reports one T cell receptor beta chain. Its antigen is undetermined. The sample is drawn from a study of cytomegalovirus exposure and HLA in healthy donors. Overall study findings and caveats: Three chains linked to CMV were shown in vitro to be specific for CMV antigens. Available immune exposure information covered CMV serostatus only.

V lost 4 bases and J lost 4, with 14 bases in between. This CDR3 spans 15 amino acids. Germline loops: CDR1 SGHRS, CDR2 YFSETQ. A multiplex PCR was run with 60 Vbeta primers and 13 Jbeta primers. Using immunoSEQ multiplex PCR, the repertoire was profiled, and TCRdb retains in-frame clones only, with some absent. The sample lists approximately 150,000 clones, 55% to 70% occurring once. The sequence was collected from a woman aged 25 to 39 in good health and CMV-seropositive. This sequence joins TRBV5-1 and TRBJ2-2; D possibly corresponds to TRBD1 (5 bases). Sequencing used PBMCs. The CDR3, as DNA: TGCGCCAGCAGCACCGCAGGGCGGAGCACCGGGGAGCTGTTTTTT. Residues: CASSTAGRSTGELFF.